Listed here is a single T cell receptor beta chain. As originally analysed: Reference gene primer amplification yielded estimated nucleated cell counts. Assay: immunoSEQ multiplex PCR; the TCRdb copy retains only in-frame clones and omits some. V and J calls and clone size follow that table, whereas D and trimming were derived from the DNA. The profile covers 60,000 or so clones, with about 90% appearing a single time and about 7% taken by the ten largest. These data originate in a study of blood T cell repertoires in COVID-19. Study background: The United States, Italy and Spain provided the acute and convalescent COVID-19 samples. Nucleic acid was either cDNA or gDNA, and it came from T cells, B-cell-depleted T cells, or PBMCs.

Sequences were obtained from peripheral blood. The sequence was collected from a man between 60 and 75 years old with active or convalescent COVID-19.

The CDR3 sequence is CASSPVEPFNEKLFF. CDR3 nucleotide sequence: TGTGCCAGCAGCCCGGTAGAGCCTTTTAATGAAAAACTGTTTTTT. J is TRBJ1-4 and V is TRBV7-9, with D uncertain. Per the germline V gene, CDR1 is SEHNR and CDR2 is FQNEAQ (reference sequence). V was clipped by 5 bases and J by 4 bases, with 14 bases between them. This CDR3 contains 15 residues.